This entry lists 11 T cell receptor beta chains sequenced from one sample in a study of cytomegalovirus exposure and HLA in healthy donors. TCRdb keeps only in-frame clones here, not all; method: immunoSEQ multiplex PCR. In the table there are roughly 100,000 clones, around 83% of which are singletons. The material sequenced was PBMCs. Receptor source: a woman younger than 35 in good health and CMV-seropositive.

J is TRBJ2-1 and V is TRBV7-2; 7 bases match TRBD1. J gave up 0 bases and V 6 bases, and 2 bases lay outside the gene matches. The CDR3 contains 14 residues. CDR1 is SGHTA, CDR2 FQGNSA, per germline. This CDR3 reads CASRRQGSYNEQFF. CDR3 in DNA: TGTGCCAGCAGACGACAGGGCTCCTACAATGAGCAGTTCTTC.

This chain links TRBV27 with TRBJ1-5; D might be TRBD1 (6 bases). Trimming took off 3 bases at V and 6 bases at J, with 12 bases between the two ends. The CDR3 runs to 14 residues. Germline lookup yields CDR1 MNHEY and CDR2 SMNVEV (reference sequence). The CDR3 DNA is TGTGCCAGCAGTTTTGTCGGGGGGCTTCAGCCCCAGCATTTT. Protein sequence: CASSFVGGLQPQHF.

CDR3 in DNA: TGTGCCAGCAGCCGTTCGTCGGACAGGGTGTATAGCAATCAGCCCCAGCATTTT. Residues: CASSRSSDRVYSNQPQHF. The chain has TRBV28 and TRBJ1-5; 8 nucleotides match TRBD1. The length of the CDR3 is 18 residues. Germline V gene lookup returns CDR1 MDHEN and CDR2 SYDVKM. J was trimmed by 0 bases and V by 6 bases; bases with no gene match: 13.

The rearrangement links TRBV11-3 to TRBJ1-3, with D tentatively TRBD1 (5 bases). Germline-derived CDR1 and CDR2 are SGHNT and YENEEA. Trimming pared 1 base from V and 0 bases from J, leaving 7 bases between. CDR3 length equals 15 residues. DNA for the CDR3: TGTGCCAGCAGCTTAGGGGGCTACTCTGGAAACACCATATATTTT. Its translation is CASSLGGYSGNTIYF.

The V call is TRBV6-5, the J call TRBJ1-4, with no clear D. This CDR3 has 12 amino acids. The V gene lost 4 bases and the J gene lost 7 bases, with 7 bases spanning the gap. The germline gives CDR1 MNHEY, CDR2 SVGAGI. The CDR3 loop reads CASSSGSEKLFF. The CDR3 DNA is TGTGCCAGCAGTTCCGGTAGTGAAAAACTGTTTTTT.

This sequence joins TRBV2 and TRBJ1-6; D unclear. The CDR3 runs 17 residues. V was pared by 6 bases and J by 2 bases, with 17 bases between. The germline V gene has CDR1 SNHLY and CDR2 FYNNEI. CDR3 amino acids: CASRTRSTFPYNSPLHF. Here the CDR3 DNA reads TGTGCCAGCAGGACACGATCGACATTCCCCTATAATTCACCCCTCCACTTT.

J is TRBJ1-1 and V is TRBV28; 7 bases are a match to TRBD1. This CDR3 contains 17 residues. V shed 6 bases and J 1 base; nucleotides not matched to a gene: 14. Germline V gene sequence: CDR1 MDHEN, CDR2 SYDVKM. The CDR3 bases are TGTGCCAGCAGGGGTACAGGGGAGGCTTTTAGGAACACTGAAGCTTTCTTT. Amino acids: CASRGTGEAFRNTEAFF.

The rearrangement uses TRBV30 and TRBJ2-2, with D unresolved. Germline CDR1 GTSNPN, CDR2 SVGIG (reference sequence). CDR3 length: 13 amino acids. V lost 5 bases and J lost 1, with 8 bases in between. In DNA form, the CDR3 reads TGTGCCTGGCTTAACAAGAACACCGGGGAGCTGTTTTTT. Its protein is CAWLNKNTGELFF.

The chain combines TRBV19 with TRBJ1-1; 7 bases match TRBD1. The ends lost 4 bases at V and 0 bases at J; junction bases unmatched: 2. The CDR3 covers 14 residues. Looked up from germline, CDR1 is LNHDA and CDR2 is SQIVND (reference sequence). Here the CDR3 reads CASSTTGLNTEAFF. For the CDR3, the DNA is TGTGCCAGTAGTACGACAGGGTTGAACACTGAAGCTTTCTTT. The full variable domain, rest sourced from reference TRBV19 and TRBJ1-1, is DGGITQSPKYLFRKEGQNVTLSCEQNLNHDAMYWYRQDPGQGLRLIYYSQIVNDFQKGDIAEGYSVSREKKESFPLTVTSAQKNPTAFYLCASSTTGLNTEAFFGQGTRLTVV.

In its sample, this clone was seen a few times. The V gene is TRBV6-1, the J gene TRBJ2-2; TRBD1 agrees at 8 bases. Looked up from germline, CDR1 is MNHNS and CDR2 is SASEGT. The CDR3 is made up of 15 amino acids. V shed 7 bases, J shed 6 bases, and the junction held 10 bases outside the gene matches. In nucleotides, the CDR3 is TGTGCCAGCACATTTCCAGGACAGGGAGCCGGGGAGCTGTTTTTT. Translation: CASTFPGQGAGELFF.

The sample holds one count of this clone. The rearrangement links TRBV30 to TRBJ1-4; 12 bases are shared with TRBD1. The CDR3 loop spans 13 amino acids. Germline-derived CDR1 and CDR2 are GTSNPN and SVGIG (reference sequence). V shed 5 bases and J 7 bases; nucleotides not matched to a gene: 2. The CDR3 DNA follows: TGTGCCTGGTGGGGACAGGGGGCTGAAAAACTGTTTTTT. It codes for CAWWGQGAEKLFF.